The clone carrying this TCR beta chain was detected a few times. PCR employed 60 Vbeta and 13 Jbeta primers. The data were produced by immunoSEQ multiplex PCR, yet TCRdb's version contains in-frame clones alone and is incomplete. The table records about 110,000 clones, roughly 80% of them present only once. CDR1 SNHLY and CDR2 FYNNEI come from the germline V gene. The CDR3 extends over 15 amino acids. With V trimmed by 8 bases and J by 3 bases, 11 bases remained unmatched. This sample stems from a study of cytomegalovirus exposure and HLA in healthy donors. This clonotype was obtained from a man in his sixties in good health and CMV-seronegative. Source material: PBMCs. The chain couples TRBV2 to TRBJ2-3; 7 positions agree with TRBD2. CDR3 sequence: CASQRSAGSTDTQYF. Here the CDR3 DNA reads TGTGCCAGCCAACGATCAGCGGGGTCGACAGATACGCAGTATTTT.